These 23 T cell receptor beta chains came from one sample sequenced in a study of blood T cell repertoires in COVID-19. Profiled with immunoSEQ multiplex PCR; TCRdb holds only in-frame clones, not every one. The sample lists fewer than 80,000 clones, more than 65% occurring once. Specimen: peripheral blood. All receptors derive from a woman of 80 years or more with active or convalescent COVID-19.

The rearrangement uses TRBV7-9 and TRBJ2-2, with TRBD1 matching 11 bases. This CDR3 is built from 17 residues. Germline V CDR1 and CDR2: SEHNR, FQNEAQ (reference sequence). Trimming removed 4 bases from V and 3 bases from J; junction bases left unmatched: 7. CDR3 residues: CASSYSGQGAHTGELFF. The DNA of the CDR3 is TGTGCCAGCAGCTATAGCGGACAGGGGGCACACACCGGGGAGCTGTTTTTT.

The V gene is TRBV4-1, the J gene TRBJ2-7, with TRBD1 as a possible D gene (5 bases). The V end lost 0 bases, the J end lost 1 base, and 7 bases lay between the germline ends. Germline V lookup: CDR1 MGHRA, CDR2 YSYEKL. There are 14 residues in the CDR3. CDR3 residues: CASSQDRASYEQYF. CDR3 in DNA: TGCGCCAGCAGCCAAGACAGGGCTTCCTACGAGCAGTACTTC.

The genes are TRBV7-8 and TRBJ1-1, with 8 bases lining up with TRBD1. This CDR3 has 14 amino acids. Germline CDR1 reads SGHVS; CDR2 reads FQNEAQ. V was pared by 5 bases and J by 3 bases, with 5 bases of the junction left unmatched. The DNA of the CDR3 is TGTGCCAGCAGCCGACAGGGGTGGGACACTGAAGCTTTCTTT. Amino acid sequence: CASSRQGWDTEAFF. Full variable domain (missing parts from reference TRBV7-8 and TRBJ1-1): GAGVSQSPRYKVAKRGQDVALRCDPISGHVSLFWYQQALGQGPEFLTYFQNEAQLDKSGLPSDRFFAERPEGSVSTLKIQRTQQEDSAVYLCASSRQGWDTEAFFGQGTRLTVV.

This chain joins TRBV7-3 and TRBJ2-2; weak D call: TRBD2 (7 bases). Looked up from germline, CDR1 is SGHTA and CDR2 is FQGTGA. Trimming stripped 5 bases from V and 4 bases from J, with 8 bases between. The length of the CDR3 is 13 residues. The CDR3 region is CASSRGGTGELFF. The CDR3 DNA is TGTGCCAGCAGCAGGGGGGGCACCGGGGAGCTGTTTTTT.

The chain carries TRBV5-1 and TRBJ1-1, with D possibly matching TRBD1 (6 bases). Trimming took 4 bases from V and 2 from J, leaving 12 bases between them. CDR1 and CDR2 (germline): SGHRS, YFSETQ. The CDR3 consists of 14 residues. The CDR3 sequence is CASSTQTGNTEAFF. In nucleotides, the CDR3 is TGCGCCAGCAGCACCCAGACAGGTAACACTGAAGCTTTCTTT.

This clone was recorded a few times. This chain uses TRBV4-3 with TRBJ2-7; TRBD2 aligns across 9 bases. CDR1 is LGHNA, CDR2 YSLEER, per germline. V dropped 0 bases and J dropped 3; count of bases not matched to a gene: 9. CDR3 length: 17 residues. The chain's CDR3 is CASSQDIWNSGSYEQYF. The CDR3 nucleotides are TGCGCCAGCAGCCAAGACATTTGGAATAGCGGGAGCTACGAGCAGTACTTC.

The chain joins TRBV9 to TRBJ2-1, with TRBD2 matching 9 bases. Germline loops: CDR1 SGDLS, CDR2 YYNGEE. The CDR3 has 16 residues. The V gene end was trimmed by 0 bases and the J gene end by 6 bases; junction bases not matched to a gene: 7. The CDR3 region has the DNA TGTGCCAGCAGCGTAGGGGGCGGGAGGGCCACCAATGAGCAGTTCTTC. Its protein is CASSVGGGRATNEQFF.

This clone was observed a few times. V gene TRBV27 combines with J gene TRBJ1-1; a possible D gene is TRBD1 (6 bases). Deletions cut 5 bases from V and 3 bases from J, with 13 bases between. CDR1 MNHEY and CDR2 SMNVEV come from the germline V gene (reference sequence). This CDR3 region has 14 residues. The CDR3 bases are TGTGCCAGCAGTGGGGGCAGGGGTGACACTGAAGCTTTCTTT. Encoded protein: CASSGGRGDTEAFF.

The rearrangement uses TRBV5-8 and TRBJ1-4, with TRBD1 matching 11 bases. V lost 0 bases and J lost 3; bases outside the gene matches: 1. CDR1 is SGHTS, CDR2 YDEGEE, per germline. There are 16 residues in the CDR3. The CDR3 DNA follows: TGTGCCAGCAGCTTGGTGGGACAGGGGGCTAATGAAAAACTGTTTTTT. Protein sequence: CASSLVGQGANEKLFF.

The chain combines TRBV30 with TRBJ2-2; the D gene is possibly TRBD2 (5 bases). The germline gives CDR1 GTSNPN, CDR2 SVGIG (reference sequence). Trimming removed 5 bases at V and 1 base at J, with 11 bases between. This CDR3 contains 14 residues. The chain's CDR3 is CAWGKGRNTGELFF. In nucleotides, the CDR3 is TGTGCCTGGGGGAAAGGGAGGAACACCGGGGAGCTGTTTTTT.

The CDR3 here is CASSYSNTRTYEQYF. The CDR3 DNA reads TGTGCCAGCAGTTACTCGAACACCCGCACCTACGAGCAGTACTTC. V usage is TRBV6-5 and J usage is TRBJ2-7; D is undetermined. Germline CDR1 and CDR2: MNHEY and SVGAGI. Trimming stripped 0 bases from V and 2 bases from J, with 11 bases between. The CDR3 contains 15 residues.

This clone was detected only once. The CDR3 protein is CASSPLAAGSNYGYTF. Written as DNA, the CDR3 is TGTGCCAGCAGCCCCCTAGCGGCAGGGAGTAACTATGGCTACACCTTC. The V gene is TRBV7-2, the J gene TRBJ1-2, with D possibly TRBD1 on 5 matching bases. Germline CDR1 reads SGHTA; CDR2 reads FQGNSA. The CDR3 extends over 16 amino acids. Trimming took 5 bases from V and 1 from J, leaving 17 bases between them.

The V gene is TRBV18, the J gene TRBJ1-3; 7 bases match TRBD1. The J segment lost 4 bases and the V segment lost 3 bases, leaving 3 bases of the junction unmatched. The germline CDR1 and CDR2 sequences are KGHSH and LQKENI. There are 14 residues in the CDR3. This CDR3 reads CASSPTGPGNTIYF. CDR3 DNA sequence: TGTGCCAGCTCACCGACAGGGCCCGGAAACACCATATATTTT. Full variable domain (rest looked up from reference TRBV18 and TRBJ1-3): NAGVMQNPRHLVRRRGQEARLRCSPMKGHSHVYWYRQLPEEGLKFMVYLQKENIIDESGMPKERFSAEFPKEGPSILRIQQVVRGDSAAYFCASSPTGPGNTIYFGEGSWLTVV.

This rearrangement joins TRBV28 to TRBJ1-3; no reliable D call. This CDR3 has 13 amino acids. Trimming shortened V by 2 bases and J by 4 bases, and 6 bases separated the two germline ends. CDR1 is MDHEN, CDR2 SYDVKM, per germline. CDR3 sequence reads: CASSLPVGNTIYF. Written as DNA, the CDR3 is TGTGCCAGCAGTTTACCCGTGGGAAACACCATATATTTT.

This clone was found once. The rearrangement joins TRBV24-1 to TRBJ2-1, with TRBD2 matching over 12 bases. This CDR3 is 16 amino acids long. Unmatched junction bases numbered 1, after V lost 2 bases and J lost 3 bases. Germline V gives CDR1 KGHDR, CDR2 SFDVKD. The CDR3: CATSDSTSGSYNEQFF. CDR3 in DNA: TGTGCCACCAGTGATTCGACTAGCGGGAGCTACAATGAGCAGTTCTTC.

This rearrangement joins TRBV6-5 to TRBJ2-2; 8 nucleotides align to TRBD1. Germline V lookup: CDR1 MNHEY, CDR2 SVGAGI. V lost 6 bases, J lost 4 bases, and 7 bases stayed unmatched. The CDR3 sequence is 15 residues long. The CDR3 DNA reads TGTGCCAGCAGCATCGACAGGGGTAGCACCGGGGAGCTGTTTTTT. Amino acids: CASSIDRGSTGELFF.

The chain couples TRBV28 to TRBJ2-2; 7 nucleotides match TRBD2. CDR1 is MDHEN and CDR2 is SYDVKM in the germline V gene. The V and J ends lost 4 bases and 4 bases, in that order; junction bases with no gene match: 6. The CDR3 contains 15 residues. CDR3 sequence reads: CASSSAGVVTGELFF. DNA of the CDR3: TGTGCCAGCAGTTCGGCGGGAGTAGTCACCGGGGAGCTGTTTTTT.

The rearrangement links TRBV4-2 to TRBJ2-1; tentative D call: TRBD2 (5 bases). The CDR3 spans 15 residues. Germline CDR1 LGHNA, CDR2 YNFKEQ. V was shortened by 1 base and J by 2 bases, with 9 bases between the two germline ends. The CDR3 nucleotides are TGTGCCAGCAGCCAAGTCACTAGGACCTACAATGAGCAGTTCTTC. Its protein is CASSQVTRTYNEQFF.

V and J are TRBV3-1 (or the pseudogene TRBV3-2) and TRBJ1-1; 8 nucleotides match TRBD1. The J segment lost 11 bases and the V segment lost 1 base, leaving 12 bases of the junction unmatched. Germline CDR1 is LGHDT and CDR2 is YNNKEL (reference sequence). The CDR3 sequence is 15 residues long. CDR3 in DNA: TGTGCCAGCAGCCAAGTTCTTCTGGGACAGGCTGGGGCTTTCTTT. Its protein product is CASSQVLLGQAGAFF.

This chain connects TRBV10-3 to TRBJ1-1, with 9 nucleotides matching TRBD1. The V gene's germline CDR1 is ENHRY and CDR2 SYGVKD. This CDR3 is 15 amino acids long. The V segment lost 0 bases and the J segment 4 bases; nucleotides outside the gene matches: 3. The CDR3 is CAISESTGGGTEAFF. The CDR3 DNA follows: TGTGCCATCAGTGAGTCGACAGGGGGAGGCACTGAAGCTTTCTTT.

V usage is TRBV5-1 and J usage is TRBJ2-1; possible D gene TRBD2, 5 bases. The CDR3 covers 17 residues. V gave up 2 bases and J gave up 10 bases, with 25 bases separating them. Germline CDR1 reads SGHRS; CDR2 reads YFSETQ. In DNA, the CDR3 is TGCGCCAGCAGCTTCTCCCCGGGGAGTACCTCACTCTCCGAGCAGTTCTTC. This sequence encodes CASSFSPGSTSLSEQFF.

About this clone itself: This CDR3 is also generated by other DNA sequences in the sample. The chain employs TRBV27 and TRBJ2-7; TRBD2 matches 11 bases. CDR3 length: 13 residues. CDR1 MNHEY and CDR2 SMNVEV come from the germline V gene (reference sequence). Trimming at V came to 5 bases and at J to 4 bases, leaving 1 base not matched to a gene. The CDR3 coding sequence is TGTGCCAGCAGTAGGACTAGCGGGTACGAGCAGTACTTC. It codes for CASSRTSGYEQYF.

V usage is TRBV5-4 and J usage is TRBJ1-1; perhaps TRBD1 as D (5 bases). CDR1 SGHNT and CDR2 YYREEE come from the germline V gene (reference sequence). The CDR3 contains 14 residues. V gave up 4 bases and J gave up 8 bases, with 18 bases separating them. The CDR3 reads CASSLAGGKVEAFF. The CDR3 DNA follows: TGTGCCAGCAGCCTGGCCGGGGGAAAGGTAGAAGCTTTCTTT.